Described below is a single T cell receptor beta chain sequence and its context. The data stem from a study of cytomegalovirus exposure and HLA in healthy donors. The germline V gene has CDR1 LNHDA and CDR2 SQIVND (reference sequence). The CDR3 is made up of 12 amino acids. Trimming cost V 7 bases and J 7 bases, with 13 bases left between them. The PCR made use of 60 Vbeta and 13 Jbeta primers. The table came from immunoSEQ multiplex PCR; TCRdb's copy has only in-frame clones and leaves some out. The profile shows roughly 190,000 clones, 87% of them singletons. V gene TRBV19 combines with J gene TRBJ1-1, with a tentative D call TRBD1 (6 bases). This TCR came from a man aged 25-45 years in good health and CMV-seronegative. The source material was PBMCs. The DNA for the CDR3 is TGTGCCAGTAAGGACAGAACACTTGAAGCTTTCTTT. Translated, it gives CASKDRTLEAFF.